What follows are 3 T cell receptor beta chains derived from one specimen sequenced in a study of response to subunit inactivated influenza vaccine. TCRdb re-derived calls from the RT-PCR reads in MiXCR, one entry per CDR3 protein. The sample includes 600,000 to 850,000 distinct CDR3 sequences, approximately 15% of them seen just once. The material was PBMCs from blood, obtained less than 15 days before vaccination. The origin of the receptors is a man in his fifties or sixties who received an inactivated influenza vaccine.

There are a few counts of this clonotype. The V call is TRBV6-2 or TRBV6-3, the J call TRBJ2-2; 13 nucleotides line up with TRBD2. CDR3 length equals 21 residues. V lost 0 bases and J lost 0; bases outside the gene matches: 10. CDR1 is MNHEY, CDR2 SVGEGT, per germline. The chain's CDR3 is CASSYSSILAGGKANTGELFF. As DNA, the CDR3 is TGTGCCAGCAGTTACTCGTCTATACTAGCGGGAGGGAAGGCGAACACCGGGGAGCTGTTTTTT.

The chain has TRBV27 and TRBJ2-5; the D is unclear. The CDR3 sequence is 13 residues long. With 6 bases removed from V and 2 bases from J, the gap between germline ends came to 10 bases. The germline CDR1 and CDR2 sequences are MNHEY and SMNVEV (reference sequence). CDR3: CASSLFGQETQYF. The CDR3 DNA is TGTGCCAGCAGCCTATTTGGACAAGAGACCCAGTACTTC.

The chain combines TRBV5-1 with TRBJ2-1; TRBD1 agrees at 9 bases. The length of the CDR3 is 18 residues. Germline CDR1 is SGHRS and CDR2 is YFSETQ. J gave up 0 bases and V 0 bases, and 7 bases lay outside the gene matches. In DNA form, the CDR3 reads TGCGCCAGCAGCTTGGACAGGGGGCAAATGAGCTCCTACAATGAGCAGTTCTTC. This codes for CASSLDRGQMSSYNEQFF. The whole variable domain, remainder taken from reference TRBV5-1 and TRBJ2-1, is KAGVTQTPRYLIKTRGQQVTLSCSPISGHRSVSWYQQTPGQGLQFLFEYFSETQRNKGNFPGRFSGRQFSNSRSEMNVSTLELGDSALYLCASSLDRGQMSSYNEQFFGPGTRLTVL.